The entry that follows covers one T cell receptor (beta chain) sequence. The antigen remains undetermined. CDR3 length: 17 amino acids. Germline CDR1 and CDR2: GTSNPN and SVGIG (reference sequence). V was clipped by 2 bases and J by 3 bases; unmatched bases: 9. This sample stems from a study of cytomegalovirus exposure and HLA in healthy donors. Whole-study findings and limits: It was about 150 TCR beta chains that were listed as cytomegalovirus-associated.

The protocol was immunoSEQ multiplex PCR, while the TCRdb copy is restricted to in-frame clones and leaves out a portion. The top ten clones hold more than 0.85% of a sample with 200,000 to 250,000 clones, 75% to 95% of them seen once. The sample consisted of PBMCs. V gene TRBV30 combines with J gene TRBJ2-6; 8 nucleotides align to TRBD1. The origin of this receptor is a woman aged 18-29 years in good health and CMV-seronegative. CDR3: CAWSRDRGEGGANVLTF. The CDR3 coding sequence is TGTGCCTGGAGTCGTGACAGGGGCGAAGGTGGGGCCAACGTCCTGACTTTC.